What follows are 24 T cell receptor beta chains derived from one specimen sequenced in a study of a mutant IDH1 vaccine in newly diagnosed glioma. The method was immunoSEQ multiplex PCR; TCRdb's version includes in-frame clones alone and lacks a portion of them. The sample has under 65,000 clones; 75% to 85% are singletons. Documented time point: week 11, during vaccination. Topical imiquimod was applied with each vaccine dose, which held 300 ug of mutant IDH1 20-mer peptide. Their antigens remain unidentified. Source: PBMCs, taken from a glioma patient whose treatment included an IDH1 peptide vaccine. These receptors all come from a man between 45 and 60 years old with glioma.

V and J are TRBV19 and TRBJ1-2, with D perhaps TRBD1 (5 bases). Looked up from germline, CDR1 is LNHDA and CDR2 is SQIVND (reference sequence). V shed 6 bases and J shed 4 bases, with 18 bases lying between them. The CDR3 totals 15 residues. In DNA form, the CDR3 reads TGTGCCAGTAGCCCCGACAGCGTCTTGGGCTATGGCTACACCTTC. It encodes CASSPDSVLGYGYTF.

V is TRBV15 and J is TRBJ1-5, with TRBD1 identical over 7 bases. After removal of 0 bases from V and 6 bases from J, the junction contained 5 bases not matched to a gene. Germline V lookup: CDR1 LNHNV, CDR2 YYDKDF (reference sequence). CDR3 length: 15 amino acids. CDR3 in DNA: TGTGCCACCAGCAGAGACCAGGGGGGAGCTCAGCCCCAGCATTTT. Translating it yields CATSRDQGGAQPQHF.

The rearrangement uses TRBV2 and TRBJ2-7; unclear D gene. V was cut by 6 bases and J by 5 bases, with 8 bases left in between. The CDR3 has 11 residues. Germline V gene lookup returns CDR1 SNHLY and CDR2 FYNNEI. CDR3 loop: CASRLNHEQYF. CDR3 nucleotide sequence: TGTGCCAGCAGGTTAAACCACGAGCAGTACTTC.

V gene TRBV27 combines with J gene TRBJ2-1; D call uncertain. V lost 2 bases and J 8 bases, leaving 10 bases between the germline ends. The CDR3 runs 13 residues. Germline loops: CDR1 MNHEY, CDR2 SMNVEV (reference sequence). The chain's CDR3 is CASSLVSEYEQFF. The CDR3 DNA follows: TGTGCCAGCAGTTTAGTCTCAGAGTATGAGCAGTTCTTC.

V and J are TRBV19 and TRBJ1-5, with D possibly being TRBD1 (5 bases). The CDR3 totals 14 residues. With 6 bases removed from V and 6 bases from J, the gap between germline ends came to 15 bases. CDR1 is LNHDA, CDR2 SQIVND, per germline (reference sequence). The CDR3 coding sequence is TGTGCCAGTAGCAACACCGGGGGGACTCAGCCCCAGCATTTT. It translates to CASSNTGGTQPQHF.

Concerning this clone itself: Other DNA sequences in this specimen translate into the identical CDR3. The J gene is TRBJ1-4, the V gene TRBV5-1, with D hard to call. Trimming removed 0 bases from V and 0 bases from J, with 6 bases in between. The CDR3 loop spans 15 amino acids. Germline CDR1 reads SGHRS; CDR2 reads YFSETQ. The CDR3 DNA is TGCGCCAGCAGCTTGGCCGGTGCAACTAATGAAAAACTGTTTTTT. It encodes CASSLAGATNEKLFF.

This chain links TRBV5-4 with TRBJ2-7; 11 nucleotides line up with TRBD1. V shed 0 bases and J 2 bases; nucleotides not matched to a gene: 1. Germline CDR1 and CDR2: SGHNT and YYREEE (reference sequence). The CDR3 runs 15 residues. CDR3 region: CASSLAGQGAYEQYF. CDR3 in DNA: TGTGCCAGCAGCTTGGCGGGACAGGGGGCCTACGAGCAGTACTTC.

In DNA form, the CDR3 reads TGTGCCAGCAGGGGTAACTATGGCTACACCTTC. Protein product: CASRGNYGYTF. The gene calls are TRBV6-1 and TRBJ1-2; D is unclear. CDR3 length: 11 amino acids. V was trimmed by 6 bases and J by 1 base, leaving 3 bases between them. The germline V gene has CDR1 MNHNS and CDR2 SASEGT.

The chain carries TRBV27 and TRBJ1-6; maybe TRBD1 (6 bases). V gave up 9 bases and J gave up 7 bases, with 13 bases separating them. The germline gives CDR1 MNHEY, CDR2 SMNVEV (reference sequence). This CDR3 comprises 13 residues. DNA of the CDR3: TGTGCCAGTAGGGTCCAGGGGAATTCACCCCTCCACTTT. As protein: CASRVQGNSPLHF.

V gene TRBV2 combines with J gene TRBJ1-5, with D possibly TRBD1 on 5 matching bases. Trimming removed 8 bases from V and 7 bases from J, with 9 bases in between. Germline CDR1 is SNHLY and CDR2 is FYNNEI. The CDR3 has 11 residues. DNA of the CDR3: TGTGCCAGCGGAGGGACGCAGCCCCAGCATTTT. Translation: CASGGTQPQHF.

The V gene is TRBV9, the J gene TRBJ1-1; tentatively, D is TRBD1 (5 bases). The V and J ends lost 0 bases and 12 bases respectively, with 12 bases between them. The CDR3 length is 12 residues. The germline CDR1 and CDR2 sequences are SGDLS and YYNGEE. The CDR3 reads CASSVVGGFTFF. In DNA, the CDR3 is TGTGCCAGCAGCGTAGTTGGGGGATTCACTTTCTTT.

The chain recombines TRBV5-5 with TRBJ2-6; no clear D gene. Trimming removed 6 bases from V and 2 bases from J, with 6 bases in between. Germline V gene lookup returns CDR1 SGHKS and CDR2 YYEKEE (reference sequence). The CDR3 spans 13 residues. The CDR3 here is CASTPPGANVLTF. In DNA form, the CDR3 reads TGTGCCAGCACCCCCCCTGGGGCCAACGTCCTGACTTTC.

The rearrangement uses TRBV7-2 and TRBJ2-1, with D hard to call. Per the germline V gene, CDR1 is SGHTA and CDR2 is FQGNSA. The CDR3 length is 13 residues. V was clipped by 2 bases and J by 0 bases, with 2 bases between them. The CDR3 nucleotides are TGTGCCAGCAGCTTATCCTCCTACAATGAGCAGTTCTTC. Its translation is CASSLSSYNEQFF.

The genes are TRBV19 and TRBJ1-1, with D perhaps TRBD1 (6 bases). The CDR3 contains 15 residues. Germline CDR1 and CDR2: LNHDA and SQIVND (reference sequence). Trimming cost V 4 bases and J 4 bases, with 16 bases left between them. The DNA of the CDR3 is TGTGCCAGTAGTACGTATACACGGGGGCCCACTGAAGCTTTCTTT. Translating gives CASSTYTRGPTEAFF.

In this sample, this clone turned up a few times. The V call is TRBV4-1, the J call TRBJ1-1; D is uncertain. The CDR3 length is 14 residues. Trimming left V 0 bases short and J 6 bases short, with 11 bases between. CDR1 is MGHRA, CDR2 YSYEKL, per germline. The CDR3 DNA is TGCGCCAGCAGCCAAGATGGCATGGGGTCTGAAGCTTTCTTT. It codes for CASSQDGMGSEAFF.

The rearrangement links TRBV9 to TRBJ2-2; weak D call: TRBD2 (5 bases). V gave up 3 bases and J gave up 4 bases, with 7 bases separating them. Germline V lookup: CDR1 SGDLS, CDR2 YYNGEE. The CDR3 extends over 13 amino acids. The CDR3 sequence is CASSGGATGELFF. CDR3 DNA sequence: TGTGCCAGCAGCGGGGGAGCCACCGGGGAGCTGTTTTTT.

V is TRBV6-1 and J is TRBJ2-7; TRBD2 agrees at 14 bases. The germline CDR1 and CDR2 sequences are MNHNS and SASEGT. J was trimmed by 3 bases and V by 3 bases; bases with no gene match: 1. The CDR3 is made up of 15 amino acids. The CDR3: CASSEGLAGVYEQYF. In DNA form, the CDR3 reads TGTGCCAGCAGTGAGGGACTAGCGGGAGTCTACGAGCAGTACTTC.

The chain recombines TRBV11-3 with TRBJ1-1, with 9 bases lining up with TRBD1. J gave up 4 bases and V 6 bases, and 9 bases lay outside the gene matches. CDR1 and CDR2 from the germline V gene are SGHNT and YENEEA. CDR3 length equals 15 residues. The chain's CDR3 is CASSFGQGTGTEAFF. In nucleotides, the CDR3 is TGTGCCAGCAGTTTTGGACAGGGGACAGGCACTGAAGCTTTCTTT.

CDR3 loop: CASSYSARSGYEQYF. The DNA for the CDR3 is TGTGCCAGCAGTTACTCGGCTAGATCGGGATACGAGCAGTACTTC. This rearrangement joins TRBV6-5 to TRBJ2-7; perhaps TRBD2 as D (5 bases). The CDR3 runs 15 residues. Germline V CDR1 and CDR2: MNHEY, SVGAGI. Trimming took 0 bases from V and 4 from J, leaving 13 bases between them.

This clone has a handful of counts. The J gene is TRBJ1-1, the V gene TRBV29-1, with 8 bases fitting TRBD1. The CDR3 contains 15 residues. With 4 bases clipped from V and 0 bases from J, the junction kept 7 bases outside the gene matches. Germline V CDR1 and CDR2: SQVTM, ANQGSEA. CDR3 residues: CSVAGTGGLNTEAFF. CDR3 nucleotides: TGCAGCGTTGCGGGAACAGGGGGATTGAACACTGAAGCTTTCTTT.

This chain's CDR3 is CASSPFRDGLLSSQPQHF. The CDR3 coding sequence is TGTGCCAGCAGTCCCTTCCGGGACGGACTCTTGTCTAGTCAGCCCCAGCATTTT. This chain connects TRBV27 to TRBJ1-5; the D gene is possibly TRBD1 (5 bases). The CDR3 spans 18 residues. Germline CDR1 reads MNHEY; CDR2 reads SMNVEV (reference sequence). Trimming stripped 5 bases from V and 6 bases from J, with 26 bases between.

V and J are TRBV9 and TRBJ2-7, with D perhaps TRBD2 (5 bases). Germline V lookup: CDR1 SGDLS, CDR2 YYNGEE. The V end lost 4 bases, the J end lost 0 bases, and 11 bases lay between the germline ends. The CDR3 has 14 amino acids. The CDR3 DNA sequence: TGTGCCAGCAGCCCCGGCGGACTCTCCTACGAGCAGTACTTC. Translation: CASSPGGLSYEQYF.

The V and J genes are TRBV7-9 and TRBJ2-1, with 8 bases matching TRBD2. Germline CDR1 SEHNR, CDR2 FQNEAQ (reference sequence). CDR3 size: 15 residues. Germline trimming cut 5 bases from V and 8 bases from J; bases unmatched to any gene: 11. CDR3 residues: CASSPGASGFHEQFF. The CDR3 nucleotides are TGTGCCAGCAGCCCAGGGGCTAGCGGGTTCCATGAGCAGTTCTTC.

The chain's CDR3 is CASSLSGWAGEKLFF. The DNA of the CDR3 is TGTGCCAGCAGTTTATCCGGCTGGGCGGGTGAAAAACTGTTTTTT. J is TRBJ1-4 and V is TRBV27; no clear D gene. Germline-derived CDR1 and CDR2 are MNHEY and SMNVEV (reference sequence). The CDR3 is made up of 15 amino acids. Trimming shortened V by 0 bases and J by 7 bases, and 12 bases separated the two germline ends.